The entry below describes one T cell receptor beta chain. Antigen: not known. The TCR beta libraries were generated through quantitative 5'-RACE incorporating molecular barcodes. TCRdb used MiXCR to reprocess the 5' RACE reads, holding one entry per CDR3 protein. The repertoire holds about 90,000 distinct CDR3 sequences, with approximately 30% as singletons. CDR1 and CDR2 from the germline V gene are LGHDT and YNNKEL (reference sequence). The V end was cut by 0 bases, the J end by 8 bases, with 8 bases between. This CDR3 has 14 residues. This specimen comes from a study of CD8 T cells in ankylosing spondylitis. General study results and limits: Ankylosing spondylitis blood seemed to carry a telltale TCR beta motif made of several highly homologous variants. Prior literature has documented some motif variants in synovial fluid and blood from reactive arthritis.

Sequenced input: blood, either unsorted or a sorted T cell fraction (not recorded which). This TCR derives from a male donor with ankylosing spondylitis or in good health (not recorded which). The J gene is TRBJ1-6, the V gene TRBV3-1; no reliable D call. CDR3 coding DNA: TGTGCCAGCAGCCAAGATTGGCCGGATTCACCCCTCCACTTT. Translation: CASSQDWPDSPLHF.